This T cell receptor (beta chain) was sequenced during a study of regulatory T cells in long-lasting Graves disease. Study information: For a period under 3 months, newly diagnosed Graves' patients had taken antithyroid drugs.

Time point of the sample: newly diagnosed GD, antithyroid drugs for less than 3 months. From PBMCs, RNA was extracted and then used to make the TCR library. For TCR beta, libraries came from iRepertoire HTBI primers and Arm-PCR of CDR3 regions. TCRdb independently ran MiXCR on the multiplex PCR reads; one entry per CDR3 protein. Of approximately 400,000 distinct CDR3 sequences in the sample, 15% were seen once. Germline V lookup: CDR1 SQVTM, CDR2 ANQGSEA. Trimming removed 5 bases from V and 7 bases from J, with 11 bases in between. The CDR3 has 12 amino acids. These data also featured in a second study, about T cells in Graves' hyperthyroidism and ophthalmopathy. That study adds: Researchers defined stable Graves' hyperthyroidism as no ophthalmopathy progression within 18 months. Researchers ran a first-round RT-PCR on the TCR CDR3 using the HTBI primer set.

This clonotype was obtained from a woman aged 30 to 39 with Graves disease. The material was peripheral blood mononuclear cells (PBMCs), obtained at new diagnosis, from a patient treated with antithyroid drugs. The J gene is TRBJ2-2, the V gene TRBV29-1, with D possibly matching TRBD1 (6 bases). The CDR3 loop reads CSVRETGGELFF. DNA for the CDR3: TGCAGCGTTCGCGAGACAGGCGGGGAGCTGTTTTTT.